This TCR beta chain was found in a study of T cell responses to AZD1222 COVID-19 vaccine (dated by TCRdb to about 2021). Background for the entire study: TCR sequencing covered approximately 230 trial participants: 200 to 220 given two doses of AZD1222 and approximately 26 given two doses of MenACWY control vaccine. Trial participants were enrolled by age into subgroups of 18-55, 56-69 and 70-plus years, and around 150, 28 and 57 TCR-sequenced participants, respectively, were included in these subgroups.

The time point label corresponds to: about 28 days (+/-7) after the second vaccine dose. AZD1222 recipients with second doses at about 4 weeks or about 12 weeks were pooled, because spike-specific TCR depth and breadth did not differ between schedules. Samples from vaccinated people were obtained from the UK trials COV001 and COV002, which included a single-blind randomized controlled phase 2/3 trial of AZD1222 (ChAdOx1 nCoV-19) in healthy adults. For TCRbeta chain sequencing, PBMC samples from trial participants were taken at day 0 and at day 28 after the second dose. The CDR3 regions of human TCRbeta chains were analyzed by immunosequencing. On the study's bioinformatics: TCRs in the repertoires were compared against a reference library of SARS-CoV-2-specific TCRs that had been generated with the MIRA antigen-specificity platform. Breadth was defined as the fraction of unique TCRs that were SARS-CoV-2-associated, and depth was defined as the fraction of total T cells that were SARS-CoV-2-associated. Using the MIRA data, each spike-specific TCR was assigned both to the spike region to which the TCR was reactive and to a CD4 or CD8 class. Log10-transformed breadth and depth values were compared by one-way ANOVA with Sidak's multiple comparisons tests. In TCRdb, the immuneACCESS table is reduced to in-frame sequences with V and J assigned. These tables do not hold every clone; where another copy was compared, an unresolved V gene accounts for under half, and the others remain unexplained. V and J calls and clone size follow that table, whereas D and trimming were derived from the DNA. The sample table shows about 81,000 clones, and 90% are seen once. About 5% of the sample comes from the top ten.

Here is what the overall study found, with its caveats: A significant rise in spike-specific TCR breadth and depth was observed after two AZD1222 doses relative to day 0 and relative to MenACWY recipients. In the small 56-69-year group, the increase in depth fell short of significance, most likely because of low power. Epitopes outside the regions mutated in the B.1.351 and B.1.1.7 variants were reportedly recognized by nearly half of the unique spike-specific TCRs. The whole spike protein was spanned by vaccine-associated CD4 TCRs, and dominant responses were seen in regions 160-218 and 743-854. Most participants were white British and females outnumbered males, and the authors suggested that clonal diversity may have been underestimated. Because no day 14 peak-response samples were available, repertoires were characterized only after the peak T cell response. Conclusions about previously exposed vaccinees are limited, since just a handful of AZD1222 recipients were seropositive for SARS-CoV-2 at baseline.

Between the V and J ends, shortened by 10 bases and 0 bases respectively, the junction contains 18 bases. Reading the germline V gene gives CDR1 ENHRY and CDR2 SYGVKD. The CDR3 starts with the cysteine, ends with the phenylalanine, and has 15 residues. Left in the record is the CDR3 DNA by itself, 45 bases read in frame from the first base. Of note for this clone: There is no known antigen for this receptor. Per-base quality was not reported, and no clone a single base away is much larger than it.

The sample in question was peripheral blood, obtained 28 days after the second AZD1222 dose. The TCR sequence derives from an adult who received the AZD1222 COVID-19 vaccine. The chain uses TRBV10-3 and TRBJ1-1; TRBD1 is a possible D gene, resting on 5 matching bases. The DNA reads TGTGCCACCTCCCGGGGGAGCGGTATGAACACTGAAGCTTTCTTT. Its product reads: CATSRGSGMNTEAFF.